These 3 T cell receptor beta chains came from one sample sequenced in a study of relationships among human T cell subsets. The T cell receptor alpha and beta CDR3 regions were amplified from mRNA by semiquantitative ARM-PCR. In ARM-PCR, communal superprimers followed tagged nested gene-specific primers for exponential amplification. TCRdb independently ran MiXCR on the multiplex PCR reads; one entry per CDR3 protein. The profile shows under 15,000 distinct CDR3 sequences, around 64% of them singletons. After CD25, CD56 and CD294 bead selections, the flow-through was collected as Th1 cells. Sequencing was carried out using CD4+ Th1 cells sorted from blood. Receptors were obtained from a man in his forties or fifties in good health.

This clonotype was detected only once. The chain links TRBV28 to TRBJ2-7; 9 positions agree with TRBD2. CDR1 is MDHEN and CDR2 is SYDVKM in the germline V gene. This CDR3 has 15 amino acids. Trimming at V came to 7 bases and at J to 6 bases, leaving 13 bases not matched to a gene. CDR3 residues: CASISEGAGGSEQYF. In DNA, the CDR3 is TGTGCCAGCATATCGGAAGGAGCGGGAGGTAGCGAGCAGTACTTC.

The chain has TRBV29-1 and TRBJ2-7; D assignment may be TRBD1 or TRBD2 (5 bases each). The V end lost 6 bases, the J end lost 2 bases, and 11 bases lay between the germline ends. CDR3 length equals 12 residues. Germline V lookup: CDR1 SQVTM, CDR2 ANQGSEA. DNA of the CDR3: TGCAGCGTGCGTAGGGACCCCTACGAGCAGTACTTC. Residues: CSVRRDPYEQYF.

This sequence joins TRBV28 and TRBJ1-6; D is perhaps TRBD1 (6 bases). CDR1 and CDR2 (germline): MDHEN, SYDVKM. With 7 bases removed from V and 10 bases from J, the gap between germline ends came to 20 bases. The CDR3 sequence is 15 residues long. The CDR3 is CASTSPGAGLSPLHF. CDR3 bases: TGTGCCAGCACGTCCCCAGGGGCCGGCCTCTCACCCCTCCACTTT.